This TCR beta chain emerged from a study of T-cell reconstitution after alpha-beta-depleted transplantation in children. Overall study findings and caveats: By one year post-transplant, T-cell counts and diversity largely arose from T cells that were newly produced.

The V gene lost 5 bases and the J gene lost 1 base, with 20 bases spanning the gap. This CDR3 is 17 amino acids long. Looked up from germline, CDR1 is SQVTM and CDR2 is ANQGSEA. As it was prepared, the TCRbeta library received unique molecular identifiers. TCRdb called the PCR reads again in MiXCR, with one record for every CDR3 protein. The sample lists fewer than 85,000 distinct CDR3 sequences, roughly 14% seen once, with 27% in the top ten. This clonotype was picked up many times. What it binds is not known. The sequencing used PBMCs, mostly from graft donor cells, collected 180 days after TCRalphabeta/CD19-depleted stem cell transplant. This rearrangement joins TRBV29-1 to TRBJ2-2; D uncertain. The origin of this receptor is a male patient aged 2 to 10 who had a stem cell transplant for acute lymphoblastic leukemia, so the T cells may come from the graft donor. The CDR3 is CSVFSPRHSKNTGELFF. CDR3 nucleotides: TGCAGCGTTTTTAGCCCTCGACACTCAAAGAACACCGGGGAGCTGTTTTTT.